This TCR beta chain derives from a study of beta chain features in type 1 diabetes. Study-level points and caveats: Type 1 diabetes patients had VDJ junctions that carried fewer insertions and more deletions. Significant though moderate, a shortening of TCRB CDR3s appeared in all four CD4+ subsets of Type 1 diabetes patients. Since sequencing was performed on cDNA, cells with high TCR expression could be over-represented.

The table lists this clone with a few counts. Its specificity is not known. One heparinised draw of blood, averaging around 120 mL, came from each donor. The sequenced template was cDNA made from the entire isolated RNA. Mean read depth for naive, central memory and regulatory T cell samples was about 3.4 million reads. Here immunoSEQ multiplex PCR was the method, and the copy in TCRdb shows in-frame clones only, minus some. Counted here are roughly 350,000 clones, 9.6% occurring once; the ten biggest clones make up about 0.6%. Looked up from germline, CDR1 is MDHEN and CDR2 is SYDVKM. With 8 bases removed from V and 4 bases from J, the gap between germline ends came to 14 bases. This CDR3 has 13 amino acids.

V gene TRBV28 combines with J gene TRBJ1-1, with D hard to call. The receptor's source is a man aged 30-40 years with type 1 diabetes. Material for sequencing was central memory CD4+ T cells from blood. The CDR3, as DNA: TGTGCCAGCGAAGCGTTCTCGCGCACTGAAGCTTTCTTT. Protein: CASEAFSRTEAFF.